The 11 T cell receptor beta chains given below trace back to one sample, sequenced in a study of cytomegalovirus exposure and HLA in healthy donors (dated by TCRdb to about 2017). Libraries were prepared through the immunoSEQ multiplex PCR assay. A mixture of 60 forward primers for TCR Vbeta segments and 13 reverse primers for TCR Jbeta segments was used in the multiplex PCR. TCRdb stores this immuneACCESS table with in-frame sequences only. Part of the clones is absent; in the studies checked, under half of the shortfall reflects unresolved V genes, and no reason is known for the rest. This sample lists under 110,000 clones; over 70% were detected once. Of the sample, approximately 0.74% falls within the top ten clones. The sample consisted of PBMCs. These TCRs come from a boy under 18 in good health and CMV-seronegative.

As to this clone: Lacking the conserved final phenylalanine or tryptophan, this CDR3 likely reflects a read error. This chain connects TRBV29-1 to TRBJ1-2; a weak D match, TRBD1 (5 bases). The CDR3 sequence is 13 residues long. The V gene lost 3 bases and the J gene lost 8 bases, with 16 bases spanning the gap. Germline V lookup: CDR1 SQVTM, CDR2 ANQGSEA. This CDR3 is CSVDASDRRGYTV. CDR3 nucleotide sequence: TGCAGCGTTGATGCCTCTGACAGAAGGGGCTACACCGTC.

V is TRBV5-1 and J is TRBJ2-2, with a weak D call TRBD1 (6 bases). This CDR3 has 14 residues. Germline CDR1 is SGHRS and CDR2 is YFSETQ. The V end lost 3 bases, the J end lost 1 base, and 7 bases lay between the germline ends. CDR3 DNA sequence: TGCGCCAGCAGCTCACAGGGGAACACCGGGGAGCTGTTTTTT. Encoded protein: CASSSQGNTGELFF.

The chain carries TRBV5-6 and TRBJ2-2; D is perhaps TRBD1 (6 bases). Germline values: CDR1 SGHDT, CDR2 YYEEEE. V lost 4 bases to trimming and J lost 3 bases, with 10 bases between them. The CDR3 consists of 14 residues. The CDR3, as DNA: TGTGCCAGCAGCCCGACAGGATACACCGGGGAGCTGTTTTTT. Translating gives CASSPTGYTGELFF.

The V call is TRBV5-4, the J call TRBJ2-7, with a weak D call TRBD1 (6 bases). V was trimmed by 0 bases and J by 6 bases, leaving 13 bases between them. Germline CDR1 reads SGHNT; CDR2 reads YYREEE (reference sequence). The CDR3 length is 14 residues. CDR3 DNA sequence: TGTGCCAGCAGCTTGGGGGGGCCAGAGGGCGAGCAGTACTTC. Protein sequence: CASSLGGPEGEQYF. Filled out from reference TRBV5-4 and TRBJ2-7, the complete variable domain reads ETGVTQSPTHLIKTRGQQVTLRCSSQSGHNTVSWYQQALGQGPQFIFQYYREEENGRGNFPPRFSGLQFPNYSSELNVNALELDDSALYLCASSLGGPEGEQYFGPGTRLTVT.

The CDR3 is CASSLGPIVFF. The DNA for the CDR3 is TGTGCCAGCAGTTTGGGGCCCATTGTTTTCTTT. The chain combines TRBV28 with TRBJ1-1; D may be TRBD1 (5 bases). The V end was cut by 3 bases, the J end by 13 bases, with 12 bases between. Germline V gene sequence: CDR1 MDHEN, CDR2 SYDVKM. This CDR3 has 11 residues.

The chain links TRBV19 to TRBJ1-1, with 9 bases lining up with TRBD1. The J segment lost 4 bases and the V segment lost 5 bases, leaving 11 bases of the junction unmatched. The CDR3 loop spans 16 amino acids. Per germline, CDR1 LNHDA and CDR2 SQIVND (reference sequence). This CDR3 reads CASSSHQQGASTEAFF. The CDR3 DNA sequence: TGTGCCAGTAGTTCCCACCAACAGGGGGCTAGCACTGAAGCTTTCTTT.

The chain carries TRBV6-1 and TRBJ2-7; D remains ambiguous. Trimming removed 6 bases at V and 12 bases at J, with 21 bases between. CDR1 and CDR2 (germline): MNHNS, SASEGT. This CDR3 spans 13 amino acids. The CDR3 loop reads CASSDLVRTGWYF. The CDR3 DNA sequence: TGTGCCAGCAGCGACCTTGTGCGCACGGGTTGGTACTTC.

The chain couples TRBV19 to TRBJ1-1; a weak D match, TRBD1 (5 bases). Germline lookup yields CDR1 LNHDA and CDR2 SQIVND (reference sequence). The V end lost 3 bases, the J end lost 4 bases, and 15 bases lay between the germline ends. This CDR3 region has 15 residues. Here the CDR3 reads CASSMWARVGTEAFF. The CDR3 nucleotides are TGTGCCAGTAGTATGTGGGCCAGGGTGGGCACTGAAGCTTTCTTT. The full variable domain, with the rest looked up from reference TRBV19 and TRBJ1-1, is DGGITQSPKYLFRKEGQNVTLSCEQNLNHDAMYWYRQDPGQGLRLIYYSQIVNDFQKGDIAEGYSVSREKKESFPLTVTSAQKNPTAFYLCASSMWARVGTEAFFGQGTRLTVV.

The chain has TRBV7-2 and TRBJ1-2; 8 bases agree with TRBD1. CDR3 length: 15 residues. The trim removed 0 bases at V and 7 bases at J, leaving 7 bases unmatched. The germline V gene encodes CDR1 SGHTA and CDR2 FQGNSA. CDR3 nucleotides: TGTGCCAGCAGCTTAGCGGGGCAGGGGGCGCTTGGCTACACCTTC. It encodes CASSLAGQGALGYTF.

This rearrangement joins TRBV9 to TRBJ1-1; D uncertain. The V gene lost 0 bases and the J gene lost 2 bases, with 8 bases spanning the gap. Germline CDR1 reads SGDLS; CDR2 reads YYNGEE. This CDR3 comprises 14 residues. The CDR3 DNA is TGTGCCAGCAGCGTAGGAGGCAGCAACACTGAAGCTTTCTTT. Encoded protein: CASSVGGSNTEAFF.

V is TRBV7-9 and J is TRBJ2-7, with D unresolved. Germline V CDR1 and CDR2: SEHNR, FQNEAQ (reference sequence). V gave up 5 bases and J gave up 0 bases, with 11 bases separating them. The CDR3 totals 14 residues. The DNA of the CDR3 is TGTGCCAGCAGCCCTCGATGGAGCTCCTACGAGCAGTACTTC. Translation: CASSPRWSSYEQYF.